This TCR beta chain was profiled in a study of neurological immune-mediated disorders. The authors made cDNA by 5'RACE with 10-nucleotide random UMIs. A single run covered 15-18 subjects with over 170 million TCR-beta sequences. TCRdb re-derived calls from the 5' RACE reads in MiXCR, one entry per CDR3 protein. The sample has 35,000 to 45,000 distinct CDR3 sequences, around 3.1% seen once; the top ten hold more than 7.5%. There are many counts of this clonotype. V was cut by 3 bases and J by 2 bases, with 8 bases left in between. This CDR3 spans 12 amino acids. The germline V gene encodes CDR1 DFQATT and CDR2 SNEGSKA (reference sequence). Noted time point: longitudinal time-point 1 (baseline). The starting material, 2 million PBMCs stored at -80 C, gave rise to the unsorted libraries.

Source material: PBMCs. This TCR derives from a woman aged 60-75 years with multiple sclerosis. The chain couples TRBV20-1 to TRBJ2-7; D ambiguous. CDR3 loop: CSARGSAYEQYF. The CDR3 DNA is TGCAGTGCTAGGGGAAGCGCCTACGAGCAGTACTTC.